This entry describes one T cell receptor beta chain. What it recognizes is unknown. TCRdb recomputed calls from the reads with MiXCR, one row per CDR3 protein. The repertoire holds 200,000 to 300,000 distinct CDR3 sequences, around 9% seen once, with approximately 15% in the top ten. The data derive from a study of T cell repertoires in cytomegalovirus infection. In the study overall: Carrying CMV and the relevant HLA type showed in public TCR beta signatures.

The V gene lost 0 bases and the J gene lost 0 bases, with 12 bases spanning the gap. Germline CDR1 is KGHSH and CDR2 is LQKENI. This CDR3 comprises 16 residues. Study-level findings and limits: Frequencies of public TCR beta families were cumulated, and this identified carriers of CMV plus the relevant HLA. HLA-C-restricted CMV clonotypes gave the most frequent clonotype in two of eight donors.

The source is a human donor in good health (CMV status not recorded). Some clones in this sample may be carry-over from other donors' samples. The V call is TRBV18, the J call TRBJ2-7; either TRBD1 or TRBD2 may fit D (5 bases each). Sequencing was performed on PBMCs. In DNA form, the CDR3 reads TGTGCCAGCTCACCACCGGGACCGCGTCCCTCCTACGAGCAGTACTTC. It yields the protein CASSPPGPRPSYEQYF.